The count of the clone carrying this TCR beta chain is one. Here immunoSEQ multiplex PCR was the method, and the copy in TCRdb shows in-frame clones only, minus some. The sample shows under 250,000 clones, just over 85% of them seen only once. The CDR3 covers 15 residues. The V and J ends lost 6 bases and 4 bases respectively, with 18 bases between them. Germline-derived CDR1 and CDR2 are MDHEN and SYDVKM. The data were obtained in a study of blood T cell repertoires in COVID-19. Sequencing input: PBMCs or T cells enriched from blood (not recorded which). This chain uses TRBV28 with TRBJ2-5; no definite D call. The sequence was obtained from a man in his forties or fifties who had recovered from COVID-19. DNA for the CDR3: TGTGCCAGCAGGGGTCCGGGTCCTCCCATAGAGACCCAGTACTTC. Translation: CASRGPGPPIETQYF.